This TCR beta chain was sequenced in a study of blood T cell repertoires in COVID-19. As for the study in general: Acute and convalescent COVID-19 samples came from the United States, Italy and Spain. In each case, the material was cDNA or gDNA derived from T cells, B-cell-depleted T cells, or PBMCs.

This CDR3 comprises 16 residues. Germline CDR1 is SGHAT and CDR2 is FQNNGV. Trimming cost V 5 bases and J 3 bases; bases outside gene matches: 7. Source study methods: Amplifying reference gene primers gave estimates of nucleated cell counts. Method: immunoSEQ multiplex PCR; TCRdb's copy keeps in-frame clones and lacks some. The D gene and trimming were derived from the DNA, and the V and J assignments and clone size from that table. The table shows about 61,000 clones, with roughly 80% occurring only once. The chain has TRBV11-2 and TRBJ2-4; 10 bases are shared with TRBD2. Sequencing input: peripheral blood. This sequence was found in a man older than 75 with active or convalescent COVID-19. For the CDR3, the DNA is TGTGCCAGCAGCGACCCTAGCGGGAGTGGCAAAAACATTCAGTACTTC. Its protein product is CASSDPSGSGKNIQYF.